This TCR beta chain was retrieved from a study of cytomegalovirus exposure and HLA in healthy donors. Study outcomes and limitations: Most TCR sequences showed up rarely, but some public TCRs showed up in many donors. In all likelihood, a cluster of highly shared sequence variants was a sequencing artifact. It was about 150 TCR beta chains that were listed as cytomegalovirus-associated.

13 Jbeta primers and 60 Vbeta primers were used for the PCR. Sequencing used immunoSEQ multiplex PCR; TCRdb keeps in-frame clones, though not all of them. The table lists roughly 98,000 clones, roughly 74% of them singletons. The J segment lost 8 bases and the V segment lost 8 bases, leaving 14 bases of the junction unmatched. The length of the CDR3 is 13 residues. Germline CDR1 reads SQVTM; CDR2 reads ANQGSEA. Comment on this clone: The antigen remains undetermined.

V and J are TRBV29-1 and TRBJ1-1; 7 positions agree with TRBD1. The receptor comes from a female donor in good health and CMV-seropositive. Sequencing used PBMCs. The CDR3 here is CSLRDSRTLEAFF. Written as DNA, the CDR3 is TGCAGCCTCCGGGACAGCCGAACACTGGAAGCTTTCTTT.